This is a list of T cell receptor beta chains from one sample in a study of T cell repertoires in aging, cancer and after chemotherapy. Each CDR3 protein is one row after TCRdb ran MiXCR on the multiplex PCR reads. Of about 7,700 distinct CDR3 sequences in the sample, 54% were seen once. The sample consisted of blood. The receptors shown here come from a human donor with a solid tumor. The CDR3 runs from the conserved cysteine through the conserved F or W. Each record gives: clone size, J gene, V gene, D gene, CDR3 protein, CDR3 DNA. A D gene is named only where the DNA matches it firmly. The size field is filled for only some rows; it gives once, few, many or a size class.

clone size: -; J gene: TRBJ1-6; V gene: TRBV6-6; D gene: -; CDR3 protein: CDSSYSDYNSPLHF; CDR3 DNA: TGTGACAGCAGTTACAGCGATTATAATTCACCCCTCCACTTT
clone size: -; J gene: TRBJ1-2; V gene: TRBV19; D gene: -; CDR3 protein: CASSDILGLMSGYTF; CDR3 DNA: TGTGCCAGTAGCGATATACTGGGACTTATGAGCGGCTACACCTTC
clone size: medium-sized; J gene: TRBJ1-2; V gene: TRBV29-1; D gene: -; CDR3 protein: CSVHRANYGYTF; CDR3 DNA: TGCAGCGTACACAGAGCTAACTATGGCTACACCTTC
clone size: -; J gene: TRBJ2-5; V gene: TRBV5-6; D gene: -; CDR3 protein: CASSFSGAQETQYF; CDR3 DNA: TGTGCCAGCAGCTTTAGCGGAGCCCAAGAGACCCAGTACTTC
clone size: few; J gene: TRBJ2-7; V gene: TRBV19; D gene: TRBD1; CDR3 protein: CASSIAGQTSSYEQYF; CDR3 DNA: TGTGCCAGTAGTATAGCGGGACAGACCAGCTCCTACGAGCAGTACTTC
clone size: -; J gene: TRBJ2-3; V gene: TRBV20-1; D gene: TRBD1; CDR3 protein: CSARGPSLRDRGTDTQYF; CDR3 DNA: TGCAGTGCTAGAGGCCCCTCCCTCCGGGACAGGGGCACAGATACGCAGTATTTT
clone size: -; J gene: TRBJ2-2; V gene: TRBV7-9; D gene: -; CDR3 protein: CATRANTGELFF; CDR3 DNA: TGTGCCACCCGCGCGAACACCGGGGAGCTGTTTTTT
clone size: -; J gene: TRBJ1-6; V gene: TRBV6-5; D gene: TRBD1; CDR3 protein: CASSLLGTGDSPLHF; CDR3 DNA: TGTGCCAGCAGTTTACTGGGGACAGGGGATTCACCCCTCCACTTT
clone size: few; J gene: TRBJ1-5; V gene: TRBV20-1; D gene: TRBD1; CDR3 protein: CSARRQGDNQPQHF; CDR3 DNA: TGCAGTGCTAGGAGACAGGGTGACAATCAGCCCCAGCATTTT
clone size: few; J gene: TRBJ1-6; V gene: TRBV19; D gene: -; CDR3 protein: CASTRGTQNSPLHF; CDR3 DNA: TGTGCCAGTACCCGAGGCACGCAGAATTCACCCCTCCACTTT